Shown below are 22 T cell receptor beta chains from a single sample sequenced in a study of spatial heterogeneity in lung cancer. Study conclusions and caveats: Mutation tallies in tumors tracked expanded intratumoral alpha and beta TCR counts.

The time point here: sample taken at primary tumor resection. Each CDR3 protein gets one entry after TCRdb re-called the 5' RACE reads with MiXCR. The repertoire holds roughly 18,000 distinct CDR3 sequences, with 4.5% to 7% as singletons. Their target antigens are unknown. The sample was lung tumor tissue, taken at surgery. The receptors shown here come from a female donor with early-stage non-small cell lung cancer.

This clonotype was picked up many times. The CDR3 DNA sequence: TGTGCCAGCAGTTTCGCGGTCCTCTATGGCTACACCTTC. It encodes CASSFAVLYGYTF. This chain uses TRBV28 with TRBJ1-2; D remains unclear. V lost 3 bases and J 4 bases, leaving 9 bases between the germline ends. The CDR3 runs 13 residues. Germline V gives CDR1 MDHEN, CDR2 SYDVKM.

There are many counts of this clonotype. CDR3 DNA sequence: TGTGCCAGCAGCTCAACAGGGATGGTGGAAGGCTACACCTTC. It is translated as CASSSTGMVEGYTF. The chain combines TRBV5-6 with TRBJ1-2; D perhaps matches TRBD1 (6 bases). This CDR3 has 14 residues. In germline, CDR1 is SGHDT, CDR2 YYEEEE. Deletions cut 3 bases from V and 8 bases from J, with 17 bases between. The full variable domain, with the rest looked up from reference TRBV5-6 and TRBJ1-2, is DAGVTQSPTHLIKTRGQQVTLRCSPKSGHDTVSWYQQALGQGPQFIFQYYEEEERQRGNFPDRFSGHQFPNYSSELNVNALLLGDSALYLCASSSTGMVEGYTFGSGTRLTVV.

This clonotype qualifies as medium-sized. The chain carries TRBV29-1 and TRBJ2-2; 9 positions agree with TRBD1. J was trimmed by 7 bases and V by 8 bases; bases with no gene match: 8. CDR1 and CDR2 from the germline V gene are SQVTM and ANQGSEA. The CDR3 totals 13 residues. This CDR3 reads CSSDRTGDGELFF. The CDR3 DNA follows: TGCAGCTCCGACCGGACAGGGGACGGGGAGCTGTTTTTT.

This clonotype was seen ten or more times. The CDR3 DNA reads as TGTGCCAGCAGCAAAACGGGGGGGACCCAGTACTTC. It encodes CASSKTGGTQYF. This chain uses TRBV7-3 with TRBJ2-5, with 7 bases matching TRBD2. The CDR3 totals 12 residues. The germline V gene has CDR1 SGHTA and CDR2 FQGTGA. V shed 5 bases, J shed 7 bases, and the junction held 4 bases outside the gene matches.

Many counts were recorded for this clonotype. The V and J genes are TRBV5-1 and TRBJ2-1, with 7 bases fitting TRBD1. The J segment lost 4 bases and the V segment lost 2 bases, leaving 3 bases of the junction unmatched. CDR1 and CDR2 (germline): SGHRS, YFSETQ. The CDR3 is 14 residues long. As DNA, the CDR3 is TGCGCCAGCAGCTTAGACAGGGTATACAATGAGCAGTTCTTC. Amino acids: CASSLDRVYNEQFF.

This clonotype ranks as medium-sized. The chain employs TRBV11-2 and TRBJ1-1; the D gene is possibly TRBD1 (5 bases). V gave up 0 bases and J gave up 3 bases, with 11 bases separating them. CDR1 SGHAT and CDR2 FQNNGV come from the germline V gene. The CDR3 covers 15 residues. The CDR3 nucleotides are TGTGCCAGCAGCTTAGATCCGGGGCCGTACACTGAAGCTTTCTTT. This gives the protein CASSLDPGPYTEAFF.

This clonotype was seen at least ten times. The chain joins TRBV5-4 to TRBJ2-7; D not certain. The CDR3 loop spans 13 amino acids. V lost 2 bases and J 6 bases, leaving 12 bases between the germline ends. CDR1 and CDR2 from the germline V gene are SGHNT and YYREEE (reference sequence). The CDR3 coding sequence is TGTGCCAGCAGCTTCCCCGGCATGGGCGAGCAGTACTTC. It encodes CASSFPGMGEQYF.

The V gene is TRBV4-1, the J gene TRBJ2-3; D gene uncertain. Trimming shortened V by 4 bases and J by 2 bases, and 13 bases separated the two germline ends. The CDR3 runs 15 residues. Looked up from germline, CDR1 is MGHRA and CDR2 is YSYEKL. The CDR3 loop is CASSPSRVHTDTQYF. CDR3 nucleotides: TGCGCCAGCAGCCCGTCTAGGGTACACACAGATACGCAGTATTTT.

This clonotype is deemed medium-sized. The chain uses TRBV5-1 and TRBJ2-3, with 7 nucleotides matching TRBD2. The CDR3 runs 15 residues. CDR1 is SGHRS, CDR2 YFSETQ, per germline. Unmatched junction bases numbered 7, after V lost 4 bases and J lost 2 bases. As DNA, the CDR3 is TGCGCCAGCAGCGAAACTAGCGCTTACACAGATACGCAGTATTTT. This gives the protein CASSETSAYTDTQYF.

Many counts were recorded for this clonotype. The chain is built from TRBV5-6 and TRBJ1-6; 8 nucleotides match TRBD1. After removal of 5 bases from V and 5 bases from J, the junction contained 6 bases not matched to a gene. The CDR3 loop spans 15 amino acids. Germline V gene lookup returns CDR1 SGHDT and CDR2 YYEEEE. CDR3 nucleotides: TGTGCCAGCAGTCCGGGGACAGGAGATAATTCACCCCTCCACTTT. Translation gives CASSPGTGDNSPLHF.

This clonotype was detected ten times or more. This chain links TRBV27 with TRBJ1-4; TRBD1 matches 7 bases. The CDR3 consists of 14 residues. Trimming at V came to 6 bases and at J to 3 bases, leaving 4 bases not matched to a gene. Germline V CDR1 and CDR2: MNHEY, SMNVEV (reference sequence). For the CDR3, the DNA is TGTGCCAGCAGACGGGGGACAGCTAATGAAAAACTGTTTTTT. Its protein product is CASRRGTANEKLFF. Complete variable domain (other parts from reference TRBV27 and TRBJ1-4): EAQVTQNPRYLITVTGKKLTVTCSQNMNHEYMSWYRQDPGLGLRQIYYSMNVEVTDKGDVPEGYKVSRKEKRNFPLILESPSPNQTSLYFCASRRGTANEKLFFGSGTQLSVL.

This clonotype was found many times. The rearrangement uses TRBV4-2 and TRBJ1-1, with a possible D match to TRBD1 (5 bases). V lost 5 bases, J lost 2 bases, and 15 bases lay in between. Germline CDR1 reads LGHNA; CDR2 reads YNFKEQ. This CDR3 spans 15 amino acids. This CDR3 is CASSTAGTDNTEAFF. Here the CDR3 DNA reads TGTGCCAGCAGCACCGCCGGGACGGATAACACTGAAGCTTTCTTT.

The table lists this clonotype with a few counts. CDR3 bases: TGTGCCAGCAGCGTAGAGGCGGGAGGGCCTCGCGAGCAGTACTTC. This codes for CASSVEAGGPREQYF. The gene calls are TRBV9 and TRBJ2-7; 9 bases agree with TRBD2. The CDR3 runs to 15 residues. Per the germline V gene, CDR1 is SGDLS and CDR2 is YYNGEE. V lost 0 bases, J lost 6 bases, and 7 bases stayed unmatched.

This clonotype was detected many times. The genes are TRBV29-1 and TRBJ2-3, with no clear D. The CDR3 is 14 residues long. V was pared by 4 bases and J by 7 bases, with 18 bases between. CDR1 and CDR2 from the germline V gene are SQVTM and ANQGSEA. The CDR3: CSVAVDPGPNTQYF. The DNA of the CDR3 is TGCAGCGTTGCCGTGGACCCTGGGCCAAATACGCAGTATTTT.

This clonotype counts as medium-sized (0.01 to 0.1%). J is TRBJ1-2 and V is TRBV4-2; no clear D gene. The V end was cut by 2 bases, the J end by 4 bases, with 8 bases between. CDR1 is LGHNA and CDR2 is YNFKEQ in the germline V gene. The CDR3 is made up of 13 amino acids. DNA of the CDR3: TGTGCCAGCAGCCAACAAAAACCCTATGGCTACACCTTC. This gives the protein CASSQQKPYGYTF.

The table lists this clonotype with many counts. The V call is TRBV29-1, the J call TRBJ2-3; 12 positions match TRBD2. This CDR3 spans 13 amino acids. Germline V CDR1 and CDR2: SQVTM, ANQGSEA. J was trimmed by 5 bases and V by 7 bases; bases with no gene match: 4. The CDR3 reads CSAVGLAGDTQYF. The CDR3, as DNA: TGCAGCGCCGTGGGACTAGCGGGAGATACGCAGTATTTT.

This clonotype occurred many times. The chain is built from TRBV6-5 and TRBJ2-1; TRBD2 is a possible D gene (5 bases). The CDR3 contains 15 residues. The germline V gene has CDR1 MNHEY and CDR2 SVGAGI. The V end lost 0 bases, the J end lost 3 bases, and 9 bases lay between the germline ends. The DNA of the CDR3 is TGTGCCAGCAGTTACTCGAGGGCCCTCTACAATGAGCAGTTCTTC. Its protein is CASSYSRALYNEQFF.

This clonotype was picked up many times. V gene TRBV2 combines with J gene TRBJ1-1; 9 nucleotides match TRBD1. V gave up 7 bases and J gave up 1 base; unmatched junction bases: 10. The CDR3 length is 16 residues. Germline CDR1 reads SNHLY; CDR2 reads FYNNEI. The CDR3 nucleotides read TGTGCCAGCACTGGGCGGGACAGGGCGTCGAACACTGAAGCTTTCTTT. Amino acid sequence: CASTGRDRASNTEAFF.

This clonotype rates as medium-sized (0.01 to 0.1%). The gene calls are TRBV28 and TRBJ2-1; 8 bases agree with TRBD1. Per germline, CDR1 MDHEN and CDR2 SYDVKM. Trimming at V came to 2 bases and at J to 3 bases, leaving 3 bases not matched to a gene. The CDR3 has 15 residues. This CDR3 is CASSLQGAYYNEQFF. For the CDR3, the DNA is TGTGCCAGCAGTTTACAGGGGGCCTACTACAATGAGCAGTTCTTC.

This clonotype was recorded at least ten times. This CDR3 reads CASSPRGSLGDTQYF. In DNA form, the CDR3 reads TGCGCCAGCAGCCCCCGCGGGAGTTTGGGAGATACGCAGTATTTT. The rearrangement uses TRBV5-1 and TRBJ2-3, with TRBD2 identical over 7 bases. V dropped 4 bases and J dropped 5; count of bases not matched to a gene: 10. This CDR3 is built from 15 residues. Germline V gene lookup returns CDR1 SGHRS and CDR2 YFSETQ.

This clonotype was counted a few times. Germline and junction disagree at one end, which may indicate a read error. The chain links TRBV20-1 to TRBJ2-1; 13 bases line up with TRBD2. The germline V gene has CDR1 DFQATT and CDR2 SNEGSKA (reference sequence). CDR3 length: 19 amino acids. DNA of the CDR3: TGCAGTGCTGGAGAAGGACAGGGCGAAACTAGCGGGAGGGCCAGTGAGCAGTTCTTC. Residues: CSAGEGQGETSGRASEQFF.

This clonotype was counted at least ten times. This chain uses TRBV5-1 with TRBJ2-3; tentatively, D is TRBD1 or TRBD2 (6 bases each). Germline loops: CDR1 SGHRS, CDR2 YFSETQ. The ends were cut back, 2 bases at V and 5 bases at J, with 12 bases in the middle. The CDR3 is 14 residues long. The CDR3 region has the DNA TGCGCCAGCAGCTTTCCGGGGGCGAGAGATACGCAGTATTTT. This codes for CASSFPGARDTQYF.